Listed below are T cell receptor beta chains from one sample, sequenced in a study of T cell responses to AZD1222 COVID-19 vaccine. This table comes from immunoSEQ multiplex PCR, and its TCRdb copy is limited to in-frame clones, with some not included. The sample records about 110,000 clones, 94% being singletons. Here the sequenced sample was peripheral blood, taken 28 days after the second AZD1222 dose. Receptor source: an adult who received the AZD1222 COVID-19 vaccine. Both conserved end residues are part of each CDR3. Fields, in order: J gene, clone size, D gene, CDR3 length, V gene, CDR3 protein, CDR3 DNA. A D gene is named only where the DNA matches it firmly. Clone size is not always given. Where it is, it says once, few, many or a class for expanded clones.

>TRBJ1-6|.|TRBD1|18|TRBV4-1
CASSQVGGTGFESSPLHF
TGCGCCAGCAGCCAAGTTGGCGGGACAGGGTTTGAGAGTTCACCCCTCCACTTT
>TRBJ1-3|.|TRBD1|16|TRBV6-2/TRBV6-3
CASSPPPGQGGNTIYF
TGTGCCAGCAGTCCACCCCCGGGACAGGGAGGAAACACCATATATTTT
>TRBJ1-5|.|.|16|TRBV3-1/TRBV3-2
CASSQDLRGGNQPQHF
TGTGCCAGCAGCCAAGATTTGAGGGGTGGCAATCAGCCCCAGCATTTT
>TRBJ1-5|.|.|14|TRBV13
CASSRGRSNQPQHF
TGTGCCAGCAGCCGCGGACGGAGCAATCAGCCCCAGCATTTT
>TRBJ1-2|.|.|14|TRBV19
CASSSIDRDYGYTF
TGTGCCAGTAGTAGCATCGATAGGGACTATGGCTACACCTTC
>TRBJ2-1|.|.|15|TRBV6-5
CASSSLATGYNEQFF
TGTGCCAGCAGCTCTCTAGCAACCGGATACAATGAGCAGTTCTTC
>TRBJ1-1|.|TRBD1|14|TRBV3-1/TRBV3-2
CASSRRGPNTEAFF
TGTGCCAGCAGCCGCAGGGGGCCGAACACTGAAGCTTTCTTT
>TRBJ1-2|.|.|14|TRBV4-1
CASSPTIGVGGYTF
TGCGCCAGCAGCCCAACTATCGGGGTTGGTGGCTACACCTTC
>TRBJ1-6|.|.|15|TRBV27
CASSNRGGLYSPLHF
TGTGCCAGCAGTAATAGGGGGGGCTTGTATTCACCCCTCCACTTT
>TRBJ1-4|once|.|15|TRBV6-5
CAGYKSAVTNEKLFF
TGTGCCGGATATAAGTCTGCCGTGACTAATGAAAAACTGTTTTTT
>TRBJ1-1|.|.|13|TRBV27
CASSGPGRTEAFF
TGTGCCAGCAGTGGCCCGGGGCGGACTGAAGCTTTCTTT
>TRBJ1-3|.|.|14|TRBV19
CASTPGGPGNTIYF
TGTGCCAGTACCCCCGGGGGTCCTGGAAACACCATATATTTT
>TRBJ1-2|.|.|15|TRBV5-1
CASSWGDTPIYGYTF
TGCGCCAGCAGCTGGGGGGACACTCCAATCTATGGCTACACCTTC
>TRBJ1-2|.|TRBD1|16|TRBV7-2
CASSLRPGQGVYGYTF
TGTGCCAGCAGTTTAAGACCGGGACAGGGGGTTTATGGCTACACCTTC
>TRBJ1-4|.|.|13|TRBV10-3
CAISNGQNEKLFF
TGTGCCATCAGTAACGGACAGAATGAAAAACTGTTTTTT
>TRBJ1-6|.|.|15|TRBV10-3
CAIGGLGQGESPLHF
TGTGCCATCGGGGGTCTGGGACAAGGGGAATCACCCCTCCACTTT
>TRBJ1-4|once|.|11|TRBV7-9
CASSFREKLFF
TGTGCCAGCAGCTTCAGGGAAAAACTGTTTTTT
>TRBJ2-5|.|.|15|TRBV5-1
CASNQGALSKETQYF
TGCGCCAGCAACCAAGGGGCCCTCTCGAAAGAGACCCAGTACTTC
>TRBJ2-2|.|TRBD2|16|TRBV13
CASRELAGVLTGELFF
TGTGCCAGCAGAGAACTAGCGGGAGTTCTAACCGGGGAGCTGTTTTTT
>TRBJ1-2|.|.|13|TRBV5-1
CASSFTGTDGYTF
TGCGCCAGCAGCTTCACAGGGACGGACGGCTACACCTTC
>TRBJ2-3|.|.|14|TRBV18
CASSPSVLTDTQYF
TGTGCCAGCTCACCCTCTGTACTCACAGATACGCAGTATTTT
>TRBJ1-4|.|.|17|TRBV2
CASIRILDRLMNERLFF
TGTGCCAGCATACGGATTTTAGACAGGCTAATGAATGAAAGACTGTTTTTT
>TRBJ2-7|.|TRBD2|14|TRBV5-4
CASSSGLAGGEQYF
TGTGCCAGCAGCTCGGGACTAGCGGGAGGAGAGCAGTACTTC
>TRBJ1-2|.|.|13|TRBV5-5
CASSRDRTYGYTF
TGTGCCAGCAGCCGGGACCGGACCTATGGCTACACCTTC
>TRBJ1-1|once|.|14|TRBV3-1/TRBV3-2
CASSQDNRGTEAFF
TGTGCCAGCAGCCAAGATAACCGGGGCACTGAAGCTTTCTTT
>TRBJ2-7|.|.|14|TRBV11-2
CASSSRTAIYEQYF
TGTGCCAGCAGCTCCCGGACTGCGATTTACGAGCAGTACTTC
>TRBJ2-2|.|.|14|TRBV27
CASSPLLNAGELFF
TGTGCCAGCAGTCCTCTCCTGAACGCCGGGGAGCTGTTTTTT
>TRBJ1-3|.|.|17|TRBV5-4
CASSLIGRGLSGNTIYF
TGTGCCAGCAGCTTGATCGGCAGGGGCCTTTCTGGAAACACCATATATTTT
>TRBJ1-1|.|.|15|TRBV5-1
CASSPGTHEYTEAFF
TGCGCCAGCAGCCCAGGGACCCACGAGTACACTGAAGCTTTCTTT
>TRBJ1-2|.|.|15|TRBV23-1
CASSQPPLEGPGYTF
TGCGCCAGCAGTCAACCACCCCTCGAAGGGCCGGGCTACACCTTC
>TRBJ1-1|.|.|13|TRBV19
CASRDFMNTEAFF
TGTGCCAGCCGGGATTTCATGAACACTGAAGCTTTCTTT
>TRBJ2-1|.|TRBD1|15|TRBV10-2
CASSEDRGTYNEQFF
TGCGCCAGCAGTGAGGACAGGGGAACTTACAATGAGCAGTTCTTC
>TRBJ1-6|.|.|15|TRBV5-4
CASSRDAQRGSPLHF
TGTGCCAGCAGCCGGGACGCCCAACGGGGTTCACCCCTCCACTTT
>TRBJ1-3|.|.|14|TRBV2
CASRARGSGNTIYF
TGTGCCAGCAGGGCACGGGGCTCTGGAAACACCATATATTTT
>TRBJ2-3|.|.|12|TRBV6-5
CASSYSGDTQYF
TGTGCCAGCAGTTACTCGGGTGATACGCAGTATTTT
>TRBJ1-1|once|TRBD1|14|TRBV2
CASSRQGARTEAFF
TGTGCCAGCAGCCGACAGGGGGCGCGGACTGAAGCTTTCTTT
>TRBJ2-1|.|TRBD1|15|TRBV9
CASSLGTGDYNEQFF
TGTGCCAGCAGCCTCGGGACAGGGGACTACAATGAGCAGTTCTTC
>TRBJ1-6|.|.|12|TRBV19
CASSPLGSPLHF
TGTGCCAGTAGTCCCTTGGGTTCACCCCTCCACTTT
>TRBJ1-5|.|.|16|TRBV19
CASTPIPARGGQPQHF
TGTGCCAGTACCCCGATCCCCGCGAGGGGGGGTCAGCCCCAGCATTTT
>TRBJ2-3|.|TRBD2|16|TRBV6-5
CASSFEREWGTDTQYF
TGTGCCAGCAGTTTTGAGCGGGAGTGGGGTACAGATACGCAGTATTTT
>TRBJ1-1|.|TRBD1|13|TRBV10-3
CAIRGQGNTEAFF
TGTGCCATCAGGGGACAGGGGAACACTGAAGCTTTCTTT
>TRBJ2-1|few|.|15|TRBV19
CASSSVELVYNEQFF
TGTGCCAGTAGTTCGGTAGAGCTGGTCTACAATGAGCAGTTCTTC
>TRBJ1-1|.|TRBD1|14|TRBV5-1
CASSHRGMNTEAFF
TGCGCCAGCAGCCACAGGGGCATGAACACTGAAGCTTTCTTT
>TRBJ1-4|.|.|15|TRBV5-1
CASSLPAGGGEKLFF
TGCGCCAGCAGCTTGCCGGCCGGGGGCGGTGAAAAACTGTTTTTT
>TRBJ1-2|once|.|12|TRBV28
CASTHEVYGYTF
TGTGCCAGCACCCACGAGGTCTATGGCTACACCTTC
>TRBJ1-2|.|TRBD1|13|TRBV11-2
CASSFGAGGARTF
TGTGCCAGCAGCTTCGGGGCAGGGGGCGCGAGGACCTTC
>TRBJ2-7|.|.|14|TRBV27
CASTSRSSGYEQYF
TGTGCCAGCACCAGTCGGAGTAGCGGCTACGAGCAGTACTTC
>TRBJ2-7|once|TRBD1|15|TRBV19
CASSIGTGQTYEQYF
TGTGCCAGTAGTATAGGGACAGGCCAGACTTACGAGCAGTACTTC
>TRBJ2-7|.|.|11|TRBV10-3
CATYRDYEQYF
TGTGCCACTTACCGAGACTACGAGCAGTACTTC
>TRBJ2-5|.|.|13|TRBV27
CASSLGTRETQYF
TGTGCCAGCAGTTTGGGCACGCGAGAGACCCAGTACTTC
>TRBJ2-7|.|TRBD2|13|TRBV7-2
CASSAGAGYEQYF
TGTGCCAGCAGCGCCGGAGCGGGATACGAGCAGTACTTC
>TRBJ2-1|.|.|16|TRBV19
CASSTEEGGFSNEQFF
TGTGCCAGTAGTACAGAGGAGGGGGGTTTCTCGAATGAGCAGTTCTTC
>TRBJ1-3|.|.|15|TRBV2
CASSETGPSGNTIYF
TGTGCCAGCAGTGAAACAGGCCCCTCTGGAAACACCATATATTTT
>TRBJ1-1|.|TRBD1|15|TRBV7-6
CASSGGLTGVGEAFF
TGTGCCAGCAGCGGAGGGCTTACAGGGGTGGGTGAAGCTTTCTTT
>TRBJ1-5|.|.|13|TRBV6-5
CASIRDSNQPQHF
TGTGCCAGCATCCGGGACAGCAATCAGCCCCAGCATTTT
>TRBJ2-1|.|TRBD2|14|TRBV30
CAWSWNSGRAEQFF
TGTGCCTGGAGTTGGAATAGCGGGAGAGCTGAGCAGTTCTTC
>TRBJ2-2|.|.|15|TRBV7-5
CVRSFKTNYTGELFF
TGTGTCAGAAGCTTTAAGACTAACTACACCGGGGAGCTGTTTTTT
>TRBJ2-6|.|.|17|TRBV19
CASSIPGYRSGANVLTF
TGTGCCAGTAGTATACCAGGGTATCGCTCTGGGGCCAACGTCCTGACTTTC
>TRBJ1-6|.|.|20|TRBV21-1
CASSNSGHLIVSSYNSPLHF
TGTGCCAGCAGCAACTCGGGACACCTCATAGTTAGCTCCTATAATTCACCCCTCCACTTT